This T cell receptor beta chain emerged from a study of blood T cell repertoires in COVID-19. Background on the study: The analysed material was cDNA or gDNA that came from T cells, B-cell-depleted T cells, or PBMCs.

This clone was counted between two and nine times. The CDR3 is 17 residues long. The germline V gene encodes CDR1 MNHEY and CDR2 SMNVEV (reference sequence). Deletions cut 2 bases from V and 5 bases from J, with 19 bases between. Sequencing used immunoSEQ multiplex PCR; TCRdb keeps in-frame clones, though not all of them. The sample has about 280,000 clones, roughly 85% seen once. The TCR sequence derives from a man aged 45-65 years with active or convalescent COVID-19. The sequencing input was peripheral blood. J is TRBJ1-5 and V is TRBV27; no clear D gene. CDR3 region: CASSLSATPISHQPQHF. In DNA, the CDR3 is TGTGCCAGCAGTTTAAGCGCAACTCCGATCTCTCATCAGCCCCAGCATTTT.